Sequencing of this T cell receptor (beta chain) was carried out in a study of CD8+ T cells in alopecia areata. Germline CDR1 LGHNA, CDR2 YNFKEQ. There are 14 residues in the CDR3. The germline V and J ends were trimmed by 1 base and 2 bases, with 8 bases remaining between them. In its sample, this clone is medium-sized (0.01 to 0.1%). Following extraction, RNA underwent reverse transcription to cDNA, which served as the sequencing template. Only in-frame clones appear in the TCRdb table, and some are missing; sequencing was by immunoSEQ multiplex PCR. The sample carries 160,000 or so clones, around half recorded once.

The origin of this receptor is a human donor with alopecia areata. The sequencing here drew on CD8+ T cells sorted from blood, taken at week 0. The chain couples TRBV4-2 to TRBJ1-1; a possible D gene is TRBD1 (6 bases). The CDR3 spells CASSQGTDNTEAFF. Here the CDR3 DNA reads TGTGCCAGCAGCCAAGGGACAGACAACACTGAAGCTTTCTTT.